Listed here are 26 T cell receptor beta chains from one sample, sequenced in a study of T cell responses to AZD1222 COVID-19 vaccine. Sequenced by immunoSEQ multiplex PCR; TCRdb stores in-frame clones only, minus some. The sample carries approximately 89,000 clones, around 84% recorded once. Sequenced here: peripheral blood, sampled 28 days after the second AZD1222 dose. The source of these receptors is an adult who received the AZD1222 COVID-19 vaccine.

The chain couples TRBV6-2 or TRBV6-3 to TRBJ2-3; no firm D call. The germline V gene has CDR1 MNHEY and CDR2 SVGEGT. The V gene lost 2 bases and the J gene lost 1 base, with 7 bases spanning the gap. The CDR3 is made up of 14 amino acids. The CDR3: CASSYAVGTDTQYF. The CDR3 DNA reads TGTGCCAGCAGTTACGCGGTCGGCACAGATACGCAGTATTTT.

This chain joins TRBV6-6 and TRBJ2-7; 8 bases match TRBD2. Losses at the gene ends were 5 bases for V and 5 bases for J; bases not matched to a gene: 5. The CDR3 is 13 residues long. Germline V gene data show CDR1 as MNHNY and CDR2 as SVGAGI (reference sequence). The CDR3 DNA reads as TGTGCCAGCAGTGACGGGACTAGAAACGAGCAGTACTTC. Protein product: CASSDGTRNEQYF.

This clone appeared a single time. The V and J genes are TRBV12-3 or TRBV12-4 and TRBJ2-7; D possibly corresponds to TRBD2 (6 bases). V lost 3 bases and J lost 8, with 11 bases in between. The CDR3 extends over 12 amino acids. CDR3 protein: CASSFGGTKQYF. The DNA for the CDR3 is TGTGCCAGCAGTTTCGGGGGAACCAAGCAGTACTTC.

The rearrangement uses TRBV6-5 and TRBJ1-4; D not certain. CDR3 size: 14 residues. V lost 5 bases to trimming and J lost 2 bases, with 9 bases between them. Germline lookup yields CDR1 MNHEY and CDR2 SVGAGI. This CDR3 reads CASSMTRTNEKLFF. CDR3 DNA sequence: TGTGCCAGCAGTATGACAAGGACTAATGAAAAACTGTTTTTT.

This chain uses TRBV18 with TRBJ1-6; TRBD1 matches at 12 bases. Germline V gives CDR1 KGHSH, CDR2 LQKENI. Trimming took 4 bases from V and 12 from J; bases not matched to a gene: 10. This CDR3 spans 16 amino acids. CDR3 loop: CASSLGTGGLYQPLHF. In DNA, the CDR3 is TGTGCCAGCTCACTGGGGACAGGGGGCCTCTACCAACCCCTCCACTTT.

The V gene is TRBV6-5, the J gene TRBJ2-7; TRBD1 matches 11 bases. V gave up 8 bases and J gave up 3 bases; unmatched junction bases: 6. The CDR3 has 14 residues. From germline, CDR1 is MNHEY and CDR2 SVGAGI. The CDR3 coding sequence is TGTGCCAGCGGGGCCGGGACAGGGGGCTACGAGCAGTACTTC. Translation: CASGAGTGGYEQYF.

The rearrangement uses TRBV5-1 and TRBJ1-2; D gene uncertain. Germline CDR1 SGHRS, CDR2 YFSETQ. Trimming took off 0 bases at V and 1 base at J, with 10 bases between the two ends. This CDR3 region has 15 residues. The CDR3 sequence is CASSLGQVGNYGYTF. Here the CDR3 DNA reads TGCGCCAGCAGCTTGGGCCAGGTCGGTAACTATGGCTACACCTTC.

The chain employs TRBV3-1 (or the pseudogene TRBV3-2) and TRBJ2-2, with 9 positions matching TRBD1. CDR3 length: 16 amino acids. The germline V gene encodes CDR1 LGHDT and CDR2 YNNKEL (reference sequence). J was trimmed by 4 bases and V by 4 bases; bases with no gene match: 7. In DNA, the CDR3 is TGTGCCAGCAGCCGCCGGACAGGGGAGGGCACCGGGGAGCTGTTTTTT. Its protein product is CASSRRTGEGTGELFF.

The CDR3 nucleotides read TGTGCCAGCAGTTTAGCGAGGGGACTCCAAGAGACCCAGTACTTC. The encoded protein is CASSLARGLQETQYF. The chain uses TRBV27 and TRBJ2-5; maybe TRBD2 (6 bases). Per the germline V gene, CDR1 is MNHEY and CDR2 is SMNVEV (reference sequence). The length of the CDR3 is 15 residues. Trimming removed 2 bases at V and 1 base at J, with 11 bases between.

The rearrangement links TRBV5-4 to TRBJ2-1; tentatively, D is TRBD2 (5 bases). The CDR3 contains 12 residues. The V gene lost 0 bases and the J gene lost 9 bases, with 7 bases spanning the gap. Germline V gene data show CDR1 as SGHNT and CDR2 as YYREEE (reference sequence). The CDR3 region is CASSLGSGEQFF. CDR3 in DNA: TGTGCCAGCAGCTTGGGGAGCGGTGAGCAGTTCTTC.

The V gene is TRBV27, the J gene TRBJ2-3, with a possible D match to TRBD2 (5 bases). The CDR3 covers 16 residues. The germline V and J ends were trimmed by 2 bases and 4 bases, with 16 bases remaining between them. CDR1 is MNHEY and CDR2 is SMNVEV in the germline V gene (reference sequence). CDR3 nucleotide sequence: TGTGCCAGCAGTTTAATGCGGACCCGAGGGCCAGATACGCAGTATTTT. Its translation: CASSLMRTRGPDTQYF.

The rearrangement joins TRBV7-9 to TRBJ1-1; 7 nucleotides line up with TRBD1. CDR3 size: 13 residues. The germline V gene has CDR1 SEHNR and CDR2 FQNEAQ (reference sequence). Unmatched junction bases numbered 3, after V lost 1 base and J lost 7 bases. The CDR3 coding sequence is TGTGCCAGCAGCTTAGGCCGGGACAGTGAAGCTTTCTTT. It translates to CASSLGRDSEAFF.

The chain couples TRBV7-2 to TRBJ1-4; a possible D gene is TRBD1 (5 bases). The germline V and J ends were trimmed by 3 bases and 7 bases, with 12 bases remaining between them. The CDR3 loop spans 14 amino acids. Germline CDR1 and CDR2: SGHTA and FQGNSA. CDR3: CASSLGQGPEKLFF. CDR3 bases: TGTGCCAGCAGCTTGGGCCAGGGACCTGAAAAACTGTTTTTT.

The chain links TRBV19 to TRBJ2-2; 8 bases map to TRBD2. CDR1 and CDR2 (germline): LNHDA, SQIVND (reference sequence). The V segment lost 3 bases and the J segment 5 bases; nucleotides outside the gene matches: 8. This CDR3 has 16 amino acids. The CDR3 spells CASSIHSGSWTGELFF. As DNA, the CDR3 is TGTGCCAGTAGTATCCACAGCGGGAGCTGGACCGGGGAGCTGTTTTTT.

The chain carries TRBV6-6 and TRBJ2-3; 10 nucleotides match TRBD2. Looked up from germline, CDR1 is MNHNY and CDR2 is SVGAGI (reference sequence). This CDR3 comprises 16 residues. The J segment lost 1 base and the V segment lost 5 bases, leaving 6 bases of the junction unmatched. CDR3 region: CASSRAGTSGTDTQYF. As DNA, the CDR3 is TGTGCCAGCAGTCGGGCCGGGACTAGCGGCACAGATACGCAGTATTTT.

V usage is TRBV30 and J usage is TRBJ2-3; 13 bases match TRBD2. The CDR3 covers 17 residues. Unmatched junction bases numbered 11, after V lost 0 bases and J lost 8 bases. Germline V lookup: CDR1 GTSNPN, CDR2 SVGIG (reference sequence). The CDR3 sequence: CAWSVRGTSGVGVTQYF. CDR3 DNA sequence: TGTGCCTGGAGTGTACGGGGGACTAGCGGGGTCGGAGTTACGCAGTATTTT. Together with reference TRBV30 and TRBJ2-3, the CDR3 gives the full variable domain: SQTIHQWPATLVQPVGSPLSLECTVEGTSNPNLYWYRQAAGRGLQLLFYSVGIGQISSEVPQNLSASRPQDRQFILSSKKLLLSDSGFYLCAWSVRGTSGVGVTQYFGPGTRLTVL.

J is TRBJ2-7 and V is TRBV29-1; 14 bases line up with TRBD2. With 6 bases clipped from V and 6 bases from J, the junction kept 7 bases outside the gene matches. Germline V gene sequence: CDR1 SQVTM, CDR2 ANQGSEA. The CDR3 has 14 amino acids. The CDR3 DNA reads as TGCAGCGTCGCGGGACTAGCGGGAGTGCGCGAGCAGTACTTC. Amino acids: CSVAGLAGVREQYF.

The chain links TRBV7-9 to TRBJ2-3, with D possibly TRBD1 on 5 matching bases. The CDR3 runs 15 residues. Trimming pared 6 bases from V and 0 bases from J, leaving 13 bases between. Germline V gives CDR1 SEHNR, CDR2 FQNEAQ (reference sequence). In DNA form, the CDR3 reads TGTGCCAGCAGAAGGACACCCCCTAGCACAGATACGCAGTATTTT. Translating gives CASRRTPPSTDTQYF.

V is TRBV6-6 and J is TRBJ2-7; 10 bases fit TRBD1. This CDR3 spans 14 amino acids. Germline V CDR1 and CDR2: MNHNY, SVGAGI (reference sequence). Trimming took 5 bases from V and 4 from J; bases not matched to a gene: 5. CDR3 nucleotides: TGTGCCAGCAGTCGCGGACAGGGGGAGTACGAGCAGTACTTC. Its translation: CASSRGQGEYEQYF.

The V and J genes are TRBV4-2 and TRBJ1-2, with D possibly being TRBD1 (6 bases). V shed 1 base and J shed 2 bases, with 14 bases lying between them. CDR3 size: 16 residues. From germline, CDR1 is LGHNA and CDR2 YNFKEQ. DNA for the CDR3: TGTGCCAGCAGCCAAGGGAGTACAGGGCTCAACTATGGCTACACCTTC. It yields the protein CASSQGSTGLNYGYTF.

V gene TRBV2 combines with J gene TRBJ1-1; TRBD1 agrees at 10 bases. This CDR3 has 16 residues. Germline assignment: CDR1 SNHLY and CDR2 FYNNEI. The junction had 10 bases not matched to a gene; V was cut back by 5 bases and J by 4 bases. The CDR3 nucleotides are TGTGCCAGCAGTTTTCGACAGGGGGCGATGGGCACTGAAGCTTTCTTT. It is translated as CASSFRQGAMGTEAFF.

The CDR3, as DNA: TGTGCCAGTAGTTCCATCGAGGGCGTATCAGATACGCAGTATTTT. This translates into CASSSIEGVSDTQYF. V usage is TRBV19 and J usage is TRBJ2-3, with D tentatively TRBD2 (5 bases). Germline V gene lookup returns CDR1 LNHDA and CDR2 SQIVND (reference sequence). This CDR3 spans 15 amino acids. The ends were cut back, 5 bases at V and 4 bases at J, with 16 bases in the middle.

The chain joins TRBV3-1 (or the pseudogene TRBV3-2) to TRBJ1-2, with 8 bases identical to TRBD1. The CDR3 spans 14 residues. CDR1 and CDR2 (germline): LGHDT, YNNKEL (reference sequence). J lost 8 bases, V lost 4 bases, and 9 bases had no gene match. The CDR3 is CASSPTYRDRGYTF. The CDR3 bases are TGTGCCAGCAGCCCTACCTACCGGGACAGGGGCTACACCTTC.

V gene TRBV7-9 combines with J gene TRBJ2-7, with D perhaps TRBD1 (6 bases). Germline V lookup: CDR1 SEHNR, CDR2 FQNEAQ (reference sequence). V was cut by 4 bases and J by 0 bases, with 10 bases left in between. The CDR3 consists of 14 residues. As DNA, the CDR3 is TGTGCCAGCAGCTGGACAGTTTACTCCTACGAGCAGTACTTC. Protein: CASSWTVYSYEQYF. Filled out from reference TRBV7-9 and TRBJ2-7, the complete variable domain reads DTGVSQNPRHKITKRGQNVTFRCDPISEHNRLYWYRQTLGQGPEFLTYFQNEAQLEKSRLLSDRFSAERPKGSFSTLEIQRTEQGDSAMYLCASSWTVYSYEQYFGPGTRLTVT.

This clone was seen a single time. The chain employs TRBV28 and TRBJ2-7; 8 bases match TRBD1. After removal of 4 bases from V and 5 bases from J, the junction contained 7 bases not matched to a gene. This CDR3 is 14 amino acids long. Looked up from germline, CDR1 is MDHEN and CDR2 is SYDVKM. The CDR3 DNA follows: TGTGCCAGCAGTTACGGCAGGGGGCCCAACGAGCAGTACTTC. Translating gives CASSYGRGPNEQYF.

This clone was detected once. This rearrangement joins TRBV5-1 to TRBJ1-1; no reliable D call. V lost 1 base, J lost 2 bases, and 9 bases lay in between. This CDR3 comprises 14 residues. Germline loops: CDR1 SGHRS, CDR2 YFSETQ. In DNA form, the CDR3 reads TGCGCCAGCAGCTTGCTGACGGAAAACACTGAAGCTTTCTTT. The encoded protein is CASSLLTENTEAFF.